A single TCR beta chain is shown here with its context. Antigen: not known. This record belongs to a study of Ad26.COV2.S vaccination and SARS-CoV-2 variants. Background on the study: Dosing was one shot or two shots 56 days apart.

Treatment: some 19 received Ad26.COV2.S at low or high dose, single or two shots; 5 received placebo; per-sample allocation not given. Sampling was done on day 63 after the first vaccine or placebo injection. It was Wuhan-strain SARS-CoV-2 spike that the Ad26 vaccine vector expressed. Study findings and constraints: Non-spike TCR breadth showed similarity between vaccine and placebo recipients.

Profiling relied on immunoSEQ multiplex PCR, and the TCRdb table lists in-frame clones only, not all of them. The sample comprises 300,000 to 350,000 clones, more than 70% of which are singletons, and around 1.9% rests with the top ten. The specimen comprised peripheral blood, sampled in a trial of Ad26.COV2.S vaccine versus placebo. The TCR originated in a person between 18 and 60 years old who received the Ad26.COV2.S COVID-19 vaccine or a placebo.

CDR3 sequence (DNA): TGTGCCAGCAGCAAGGGACAGGGGAGGGTTAGACCTAATGAAAAACTGTTTTTT. Protein: CASSKGQGRVRPNEKLFF. The rearrangement joins TRBV11-3 to TRBJ1-4, with TRBD1 matching 10 bases. This CDR3 comprises 18 residues. Germline lookup yields CDR1 SGHNT and CDR2 YENEEA. V lost 5 bases, J lost 3 bases, and 12 bases stayed unmatched.